A selection of T cell receptor beta chains follows, all from one sample in a study of T cell responses to AZD1222 COVID-19 vaccine. Clones were read by immunoSEQ multiplex PCR, and TCRdb kept only the in-frame ones, dropping some. The table shows some 130,000 clones, with about 91% occurring only once. The sequencing here drew on peripheral blood, taken on day 0 of AZD1222 vaccination. The receptors come from an adult in good health. CDR3s include the opening cysteine and the closing phenylalanine or tryptophan. A D gene is named only where the DNA matches it firmly. The listing skips clone size in some rows; elsewhere it reads once, few, many or a size class.

V gene	clone size	J gene	D gene	CDR3 DNA	CDR3 protein
TRBV3-1/TRBV3-2	-	TRBJ2-7	-	TGTGCCAGCAGCCAAGTTTGGAACAAGACCTACGAGCAGTACTTC	CASSQVWNKTYEQYF
TRBV3-1/TRBV3-2	-	TRBJ2-5	-	TGTGCCAGCAGCCAAGGAGTTTCAGAGACCCAGTACTTC	CASSQGVSETQYF
TRBV7-9	once	TRBJ1-1	-	TGTGCCAGCAGCTTATTTCGGGTCCCTGAAGCTTTCTTT	CASSLFRVPEAFF
TRBV19	-	TRBJ2-7	-	TGTGCCAGTAGTCTCGCATCAGGGAACGAGCAGTACTTC	CASSLASGNEQYF
TRBV5-4	-	TRBJ2-5	-	TGTGCCAGCAGCTTCCCGAGGGCCGCCGGGGAGACCCAGTACTTC	CASSFPRAAGETQYF
TRBV6-6	-	TRBJ1-5	-	TGTGCCAGCACCCCCTCCGGGATTCCTAATCAGCCCCAGCATTTT	CASTPSGIPNQPQHF
TRBV27	-	TRBJ2-7	TRBD1	TGTGCCAGCAGTCTGACAGGGGGCGGAAGCTACGAGCAGTACTTC	CASSLTGGGSYEQYF
TRBV6-2/TRBV6-3	-	TRBJ2-5	-	TGTGCCAGCAGTTACTCGATAGAGACCCAGTACTTC	CASSYSIETQYF
TRBV9	-	TRBJ2-1	TRBD2	TGTGCCAGCAGCTTTCAAAGGGAGGGGGAGCAGTTCTTC	CASSFQREGEQFF
TRBV20-1	-	TRBJ2-7	-	TGCAGTGCTAGTTTACCGGGGACCTCCTACGAGCAGTACTTC	CSASLPGTSYEQYF
TRBV4-2	-	TRBJ2-3	-	TGTGCCAGCAGCCAAGCCCGTGCGGGGACCTTCACAGATACGCAGTATTTT	CASSQARAGTFTDTQYF
TRBV15	-	TRBJ2-7	TRBD2	TGTGCCACCAGCTATCGACTAGCGGGACCCTCCGAGCAGTACTTC	CATSYRLAGPSEQYF
TRBV18	-	TRBJ1-6	-	TGTGCCAGCTCACCAATAGGGGTCTCGGGGGACCTGGCTTCACCCCTCCACTTT	CASSPIGVSGDLASPLHF
TRBV5-5	-	TRBJ1-2	TRBD1	TGTGCCAGCAGTCCTCAGGGGGCGCGGGGCTACACCTTC	CASSPQGARGYTF
TRBV28	once	TRBJ1-4	-	TGTGCCAGCAGTTTGTTGTCTGAAAAACTGTTTTTT	CASSLLSEKLFF
TRBV7-2	-	TRBJ1-2	TRBD1	TGTGCCAGCAGCGTACAGGGGGCCCGCACCTTC	CASSVQGARTF
TRBV4-1	-	TRBJ2-1	-	TGCGCCAGCAGCCAGGTTATAAGCTCCTACAATGAGCAGTTCTTC	CASSQVISSYNEQFF
TRBV11-2	-	TRBJ1-2	-	TGTGCCAGCAGCTCGATAACAGGGACCCCACAGTACACCTTC	CASSSITGTPQYTF
TRBV6-5	-	TRBJ1-4	-	TGTGCCAGCAGTCGGACAGAGACTAATGAAAAACTGTTTTTT	CASSRTETNEKLFF
TRBV5-6	-	TRBJ1-2	-	TGTGCCAGCAGCACCTCCCGGGGCCCCTATGGCTACACCTTC	CASSTSRGPYGYTF
TRBV13	-	TRBJ1-1	-	TGTGCCAGCAGCTTAGGCAGGGCTACTAACACTGAAGCTTTCTTT	CASSLGRATNTEAFF
TRBV19	-	TRBJ2-1	-	TGTGCCAGTAGTATTCTCCGGGGGAATGAGCAGTTCTTC	CASSILRGNEQFF
TRBV11-3	-	TRBJ1-4	-	TGTGCCAGCAGCTTGACGGGAAAGAATGAAAAACTGTTTTTT	CASSLTGKNEKLFF
TRBV2	-	TRBJ1-4	-	TGTGCCAGCTTTGGCAGGAGAGGCGAAAAACTGTTTTTT	CASFGRRGEKLFF
TRBV27	-	TRBJ2-7	TRBD2	TGTGCCAGCAGTTTAAGATTAGCGGGATACGAGCAGTACTTC	CASSLRLAGYEQYF
TRBV9	-	TRBJ1-2	-	TGTGCCAGCAGCGTAGAGGGTGTGGGGGTGTCCGGCTACACCTTC	CASSVEGVGVSGYTF
TRBV30	-	TRBJ2-2	TRBD1	TGTGCCTGGGACAGGGGGCAACACACCGGGGAGCTGTTTTTT	CAWDRGQHTGELFF
TRBV5-5	-	TRBJ1-3	TRBD1	TGTGCCAGCAGCTGGCTCGAGACAGGGGCTGGAAACACCATATATTTT	CASSWLETGAGNTIYF
TRBV4-2	-	TRBJ2-7	-	TGTGCCAGCAGCCAAGATATGAGACAGTCCTACGAGCAGTACTTC	CASSQDMRQSYEQYF
TRBV6-6	-	TRBJ2-7	-	TGTGCCAGCAGTTACGGTCCAGGCGGGAATAATTACGAGCAGTACTTC	CASSYGPGGNNYEQYF
TRBV4-3	-	TRBJ1-1	-	TGCGCCAGCAGCCAGCGGGTAGCCGGTCTTGAAGCTTTCTTT	CASSQRVAGLEAFF
TRBV2	-	TRBJ2-5	-	TGTGCCAGCACTTTAAGGGAGACCCAGTACTTC	CASTLRETQYF
TRBV28	-	TRBJ2-7	TRBD2	TGTGCCAGCAGTTTGGCGGGGGGGGATTATGAGCAGTACTTC	CASSLAGGDYEQYF
TRBV11-1	-	TRBJ2-7	-	TGTGCCAGCAGCTTAGGCCGCTACGAGCAGTACTTC	CASSLGRYEQYF
TRBV7-8	few	TRBJ2-1	-	TGTGCCAGCAGCCCCCGTGGGCTCACCAATGAGCAGTTCTTC	CASSPRGLTNEQFF
TRBV9	-	TRBJ1-1	-	TGTGCCAGCAGCGTCCTATCTGGTCAAGCTTTCTTT	CASSVLSGQAFF
TRBV6-5	-	TRBJ2-5	-	TGTGCCAGCAGTATCGGCGACGGGCCGGAGACCCAGTACTTC	CASSIGDGPETQYF
TRBV19	-	TRBJ1-6	-	TGTGCCACGCTGGGAGACCTCAATTCACCCCTCCACTTT	CATLGDLNSPLHF
TRBV5-6	-	TRBJ2-7	-	TGTGCCAGCAGCTTAGGAGGGAGCCACGAGCAGTACTTC	CASSLGGSHEQYF
TRBV27	-	TRBJ1-2	TRBD1	TGTGCCAGCAGTTTGACAGGGAAATTAGCCTATGGCTACACCTTC	CASSLTGKLAYGYTF
TRBV9	-	TRBJ1-1	-	TGTGCCAGCAGCCCTTCGGGTCAGCGCACTGAAGCTTTCTTT	CASSPSGQRTEAFF
TRBV5-6	few	TRBJ1-2	-	TGTGCCAGCAGCTTGCTAGACCTGGGGTATGGCTACACCTTC	CASSLLDLGYGYTF
TRBV19	-	TRBJ1-5	-	TGTGCCAGTAGTATAGGTCCCCCTAGAAGGCGCAATCAGCCCCAGCATTTT	CASSIGPPRRRNQPQHF
TRBV5-1	-	TRBJ2-5	TRBD2	TGCGCCAGCAGCTTGACTAGCGGGATGGTCCAAGAGACCCAGTACTTC	CASSLTSGMVQETQYF
TRBV9	-	TRBJ1-1	TRBD1	TGTGCCAGCAGCGTAGCTTCGGGACAGCCCCACACTGAAGCTTTCTTT	CASSVASGQPHTEAFF